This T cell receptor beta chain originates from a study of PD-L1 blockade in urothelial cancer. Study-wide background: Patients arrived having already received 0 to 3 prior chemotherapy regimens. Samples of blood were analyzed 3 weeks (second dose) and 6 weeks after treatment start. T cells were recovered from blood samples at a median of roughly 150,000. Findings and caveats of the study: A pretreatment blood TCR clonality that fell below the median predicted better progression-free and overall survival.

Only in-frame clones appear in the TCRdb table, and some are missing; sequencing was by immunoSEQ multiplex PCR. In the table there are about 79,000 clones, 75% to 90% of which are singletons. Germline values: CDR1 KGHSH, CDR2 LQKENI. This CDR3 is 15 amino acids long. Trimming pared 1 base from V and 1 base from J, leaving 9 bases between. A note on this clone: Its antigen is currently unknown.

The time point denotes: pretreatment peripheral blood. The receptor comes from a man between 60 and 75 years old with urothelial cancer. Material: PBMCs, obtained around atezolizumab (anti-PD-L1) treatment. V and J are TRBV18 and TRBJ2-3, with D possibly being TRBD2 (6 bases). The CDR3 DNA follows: TGTGCCAGCTCACCACGTAGCGGTGGCACAGATACGCAGTATTTT. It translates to CASSPRSGGTDTQYF.